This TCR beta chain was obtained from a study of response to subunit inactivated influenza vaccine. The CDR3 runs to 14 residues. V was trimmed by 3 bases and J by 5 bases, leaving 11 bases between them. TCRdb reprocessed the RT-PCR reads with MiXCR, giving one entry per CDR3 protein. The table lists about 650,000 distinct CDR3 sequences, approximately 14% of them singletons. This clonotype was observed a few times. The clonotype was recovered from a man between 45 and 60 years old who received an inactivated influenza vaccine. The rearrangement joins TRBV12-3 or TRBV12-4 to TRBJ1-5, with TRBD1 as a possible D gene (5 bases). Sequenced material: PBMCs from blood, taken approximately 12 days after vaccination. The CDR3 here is CASSFWGKDQPQHF. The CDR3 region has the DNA TGTGCCAGCAGTTTTTGGGGGAAGGATCAGCCCCAGCATTTT.